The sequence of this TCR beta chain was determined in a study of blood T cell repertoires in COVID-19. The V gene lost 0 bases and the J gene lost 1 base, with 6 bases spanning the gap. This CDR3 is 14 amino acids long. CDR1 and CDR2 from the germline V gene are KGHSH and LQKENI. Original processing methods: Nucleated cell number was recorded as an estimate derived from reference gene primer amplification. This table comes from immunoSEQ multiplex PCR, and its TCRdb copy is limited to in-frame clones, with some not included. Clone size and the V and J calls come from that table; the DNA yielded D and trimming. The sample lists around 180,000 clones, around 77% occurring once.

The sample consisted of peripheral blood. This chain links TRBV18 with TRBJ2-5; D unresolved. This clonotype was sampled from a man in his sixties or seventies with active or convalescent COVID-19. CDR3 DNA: TGTGCCAGCTCACCACCGTCCTTCCAAGAGACCCAGTACTTC. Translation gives CASSPPSFQETQYF.